This TCR beta chain was captured in a study of identifying expanded T cells in peripheral blood. The study's findings and limits: Differentially abundant clones: roughly 1.2 between replicates, just under 17 at approximately two weeks, 19 at four.

A word on this clone: The antigen is unknown.

This CDR3 has 14 amino acids. Germline CDR1 reads MDHEN; CDR2 reads SYDVKM. With 5 bases removed from V and 0 bases from J, the gap between germline ends came to 9 bases. No infections or other immune events were documented during collection. Produced via immunoSEQ multiplex PCR; TCRdb's table is partial and in-frame only. The sample yields around 99,000 clones, less than 90% seen once. Specimen: blood. The TCR originated in a person between 18 and 70 years old in good health. The rearrangement uses TRBV28 and TRBJ2-3; D is ambiguous. This CDR3 reads CASSIRASTDTQYF. In DNA, the CDR3 is TGTGCCAGCAGTATCCGAGCTAGCACAGATACGCAGTATTTT.